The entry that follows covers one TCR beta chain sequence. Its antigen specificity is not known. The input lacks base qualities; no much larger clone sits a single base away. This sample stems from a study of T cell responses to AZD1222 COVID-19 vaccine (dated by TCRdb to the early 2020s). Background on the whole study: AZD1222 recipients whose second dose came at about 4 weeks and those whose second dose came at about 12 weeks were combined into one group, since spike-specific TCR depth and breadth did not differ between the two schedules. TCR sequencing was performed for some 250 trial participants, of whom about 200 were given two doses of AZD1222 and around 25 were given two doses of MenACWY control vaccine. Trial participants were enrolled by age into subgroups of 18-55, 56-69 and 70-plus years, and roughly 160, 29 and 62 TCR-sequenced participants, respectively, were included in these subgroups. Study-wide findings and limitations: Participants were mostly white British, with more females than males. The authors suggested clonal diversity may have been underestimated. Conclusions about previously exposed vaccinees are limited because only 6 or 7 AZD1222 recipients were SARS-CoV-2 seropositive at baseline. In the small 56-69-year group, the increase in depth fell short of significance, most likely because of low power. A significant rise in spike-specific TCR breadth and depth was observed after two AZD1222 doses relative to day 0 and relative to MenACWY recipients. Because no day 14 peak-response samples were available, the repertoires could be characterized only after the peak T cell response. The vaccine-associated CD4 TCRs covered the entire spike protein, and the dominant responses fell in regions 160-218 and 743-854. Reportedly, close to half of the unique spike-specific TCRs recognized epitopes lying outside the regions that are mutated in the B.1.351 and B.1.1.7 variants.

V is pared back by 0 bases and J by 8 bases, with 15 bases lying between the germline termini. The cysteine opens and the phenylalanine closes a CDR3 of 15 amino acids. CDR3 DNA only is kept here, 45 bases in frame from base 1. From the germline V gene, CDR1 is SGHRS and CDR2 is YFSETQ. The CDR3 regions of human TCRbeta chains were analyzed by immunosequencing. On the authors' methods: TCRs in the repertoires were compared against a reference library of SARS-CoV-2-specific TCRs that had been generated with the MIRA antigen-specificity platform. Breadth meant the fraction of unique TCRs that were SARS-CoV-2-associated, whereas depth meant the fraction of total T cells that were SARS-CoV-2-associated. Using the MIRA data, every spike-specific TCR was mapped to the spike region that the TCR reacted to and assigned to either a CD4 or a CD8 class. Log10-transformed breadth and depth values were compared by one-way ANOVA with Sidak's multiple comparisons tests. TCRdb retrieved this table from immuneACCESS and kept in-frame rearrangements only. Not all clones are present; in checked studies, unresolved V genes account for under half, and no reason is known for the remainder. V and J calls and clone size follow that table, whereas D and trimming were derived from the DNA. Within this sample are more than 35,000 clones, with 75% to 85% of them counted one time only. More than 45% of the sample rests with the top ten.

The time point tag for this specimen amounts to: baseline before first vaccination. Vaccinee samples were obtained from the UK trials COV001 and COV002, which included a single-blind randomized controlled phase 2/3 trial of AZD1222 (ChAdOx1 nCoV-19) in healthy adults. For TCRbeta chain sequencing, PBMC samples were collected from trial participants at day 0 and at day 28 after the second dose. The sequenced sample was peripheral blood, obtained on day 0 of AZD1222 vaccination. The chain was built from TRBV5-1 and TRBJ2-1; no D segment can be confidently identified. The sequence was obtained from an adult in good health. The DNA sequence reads TGCGCCAGCAGCTTGGTATCTCAACCTGGGGATGAGCAGTTCTTC. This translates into CASSLVSQPGDEQFF.